This T cell receptor beta chain was sequenced for a study of blood T cell repertoires in COVID-19 (dated by TCRdb to 2020 to 2021). Regarding the study in general: Collaborator samples came from the United States, Italy and Spain and covered acute and convalescent phases of COVID-19. HLA class I and class II types, where available, came from metadata supplied by the sample provider rather than from assay-based typing. The material from the prospective study consisted of cDNA or gDNA derived from T cells, B-cell-depleted T cells, or PBMCs. Deeply sampled blood TCRbeta repertoires from subjects exposed to, actively infected with, or recovered from COVID-19 were included in the dataset. The repertoires were released in a freely available public database intended as a resource for research on the immune response to SARS-CoV-2. A de-identified subject ID, COVID-19 status, age in years and sex were almost always included in the sample metadata. The samples were drawn from two sources: the first 160 participants of the ongoing ImmuneRACE study, and over 1,000 subjects contributed by 6 global collaborators. Here is what the overall study found, with its caveats: How much clinical and demographic metadata was included differed by source and by participant, and the metadata was provided uncurated.

Whole blood was collected in K2EDTA tubes by collaborating institutions according to the institutions' own protocols. Collaborator samples were shipped for TCRbeta analysis as frozen whole blood, isolated PBMCs, or DNA extracted from either sample type. Points on this clone: What this receptor recognizes is not known. Base qualities are not at hand, and no much larger clone is one base apart.

TCRbeta CDR3 regions were amplified from genomic DNA using the immunoSEQ Assay, a bias-controlled multiplex PCR. From the authors' description of their analysis: The number of nucleated cells in each sample was estimated from the amplification of reference gene primers within the assay. To quantify the absolute abundance of each unique TCRbeta CDR3 rearrangement, sequence reads were collapsed and filtered. For each sample, productive Simpson clonality was calculated as the square root of Simpson's diversity index over productive rearrangements. TCRdb took over this immuneACCESS table, retaining in-frame rearrangements with V and J assigned. Such tables are incomplete; in checked studies, under half of the missing clones stem from an unresolved V gene, and the remainder is unexplained. The V and J calls and clone size are taken from that table; D and trimming were inferred from the DNA. The sample contains approximately 250,000 clones, roughly nine tenths of them found a single time. The biggest ten clones account for approximately 4% of the sample.

V is cut by 0 bases and J by 7 bases, and the space between the germline ends is 13 bases. The CDR3, cysteine through phenylalanine, is 15 amino acids long. Only the CDR3 portion is preserved as DNA: 45 bases, with reading frame beginning at the first base. Per the germline V gene, SGDLS is the CDR1 and YYNGEE is the CDR2. Sequenced sample: peripheral blood. The rearrangement combines TRBV9 with TRBJ2-2; the D gene identity is not certain. The clonotype originates from a man aged 18 to 30 with active or convalescent COVID-19. CDR3 loop: CASSVAGWAGGELFF. DNA sequence: TGTGCCAGCAGCGTAGCTGGATGGGCAGGCGGGGAGCTGTTTTTT.